The T cell receptor beta chain described here comes from a study of shared clonotypes between healthy human individuals. Each sorted subset replicate got 200 ng genomic DNA, 30,000 or so genomes. Method: immunoSEQ multiplex PCR; TCRdb's copy keeps in-frame clones and lacks some. The sample consists of about 2 million clones, 85% to 95% of them appearing once. Findings of the study overall: Clonotypes shared by all four donors outscored non-shared clonotypes in generation probability.

Of note for this clone: Its antigen is currently unknown.

With V trimmed by 6 bases and J by 7 bases, 4 bases remained unmatched. CDR3 size: 15 residues. CDR1 is SNHLY, CDR2 FYNNEI, per germline. The receptor was derived from a man in his late teens or twenties in good health. The chain links TRBV2 to TRBJ1-6, with TRBD1 matching over 12 bases. The source material was naive CD4+ T cells sorted from blood. The subset was: CD45RA+ positively selected. DNA for the CDR3: TGTGCCAGCAGAGGGACAGGGGGCCGGAATTCACCCCTCCACTTT. Protein: CASRGTGGRNSPLHF.